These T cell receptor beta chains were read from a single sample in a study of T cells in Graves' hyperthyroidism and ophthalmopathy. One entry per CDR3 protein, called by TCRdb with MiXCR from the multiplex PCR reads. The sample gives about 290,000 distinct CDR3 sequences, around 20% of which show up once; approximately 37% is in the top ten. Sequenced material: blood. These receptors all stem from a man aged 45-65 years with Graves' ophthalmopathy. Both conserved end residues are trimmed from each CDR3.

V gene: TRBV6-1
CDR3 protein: ATQRGRQETQY

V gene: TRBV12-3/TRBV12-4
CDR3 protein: ASSPSPGRGQPQH

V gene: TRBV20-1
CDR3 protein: SARDGGRNTEAF

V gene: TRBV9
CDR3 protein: ASSPRASGANSPLH

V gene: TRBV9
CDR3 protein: ASSVEDRRSSGNTIY

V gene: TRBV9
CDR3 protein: ASSWEYRGETQY

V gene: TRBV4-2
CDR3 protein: ASSQDPVAVYNEQF

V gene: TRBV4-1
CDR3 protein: ASSQDGDIWAYGYT

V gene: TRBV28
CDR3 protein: ASRKGSPVGYT

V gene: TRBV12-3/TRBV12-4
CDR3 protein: ASSFWGQGGFNYGYT